A single sample gave rise to the 2 T cell receptor beta chains below, sequenced in a study of CD8+ T cells in alopecia areata (dated by TCRdb to 2016 to 2018). The receptor library was made with the immunoSEQ multiplex PCR assay. To provide template for TCR sequencing, every sample had RNA extracted and reverse transcribed into cDNA. TCRdb mirrors the immuneACCESS table, restricted to in-frame sequences. Some clones are absent from its copies; in checked studies, under half trace to an unresolved V gene, and the reason for the others is unknown. The sample table lists about 120,000 clones, roughly 50% of them with a count of one. Around 30% of the sample goes to the ten largest clones. Per the publication, the time point label means: more than 3 weeks on oral tofacitinib. What this sample's treatment or condition label stands for: oral pan-JAK inhibitor, 5-10 mg twice daily. The starting material was CD8+ T cells sorted from blood, obtained at week 4, from a patient treated with tofacitinib. Every receptor here comes from a human donor with alopecia areata.

The chain combines TRBV29-1 with TRBJ2-5, with unresolved D. From germline, CDR1 is SQVTM and CDR2 ANQGSEA. CDR3 size: 14 residues. The V end lost 2 bases, the J end lost 4 bases, and 14 bases lay between the germline ends. The chain's CDR3 is CSVELSAPGETQYF. The DNA of the CDR3 is TGCAGCGTTGAACTCTCGGCCCCGGGAGAGACCCAGTACTTC.

The chain combines TRBV30 with TRBJ1-2; possibly TRBD1 for D (6 bases). The CDR3 length is 12 residues. With 8 bases removed from V and 8 bases from J, the gap between germline ends came to 18 bases. Per germline, CDR1 GTSNPN and CDR2 SVGIG (reference sequence). CDR3 bases: TGTGCCCTCAACCCGGGACATCTCGGCTACACCTTC. It translates to CALNPGHLGYTF.